Listed below are T cell receptor beta chains from one sample, sequenced in a study of OX40 agonist ivuxolimab in advanced cancers. Repertoires were generated with immunoSEQ multiplex PCR, while TCRdb's copy carries only in-frame clones and drops some. The table has 77,000 or so clones, over 70% seen once. Source: CD4+ or CD8+ T cells sorted from blood, taken in a trial of the OX40 agonist ivuxolimab. The receptors stem from an adult with an advanced solid tumor such as melanoma, head and neck, liver or kidney cancer. Each CDR3 is given with its conserved first and last residue. Not all rows give a size; the values are once, few, many and, for expanded clones, a class.

TRBV30	few	TRBJ2-7	CAWSAGGSSYEQYF
TRBV11-2	.	TRBJ1-2	CASSFGGYNYGYTF
TRBV30	.	TRBJ1-2	CAWKTDRVGYGYTF
TRBV11-2	.	TRBJ1-3	CASSLDRPGDTIYF
TRBV5-1	.	TRBJ1-1	CASRQGTEAFF
TRBV27	.	TRBJ2-1	CASSPGTNNEQFF
TRBV5-6	.	TRBJ1-2	CASSSRDSDLYGYTF
TRBV15	.	TRBJ2-7	CATSTGDSYEQYF
TRBV6-4	.	TRBJ2-1	CASSDEPSGREEQFF
TRBV11-2	once	TRBJ2-4	CASSLVVGPQYF
TRBV7-6	few	TRBJ2-7	CASSSAGLAAYEQYF
TRBV11-3	.	TRBJ1-2	CASSPDRGRGGYTF
TRBV7-9	.	TRBJ1-1	CASSPYDITEAFF
TRBV4-1	.	TRBJ2-1	CASSQDPSGGPQYNEQFF
TRBV2	.	TRBJ1-5	CASSEEAPGQPQHF
TRBV29-1	.	TRBJ2-7	CSVGSYEQYF
TRBV18	few	TRBJ1-5	CASSPNRDQPQHF
TRBV2	few	TRBJ1-6	CASSTQSSYNSPLHF
TRBV27	.	TRBJ2-2	CASTPIDSSNTGELFF
TRBV11-2	.	TRBJ2-7	CASSPLGRSSSYEQYF
TRBV19	.	TRBJ2-7	CASRGVDSYEQYF
TRBV6-5	few	TRBJ2-7	CATRTGRAEQYF
TRBV7-3	.	TRBJ1-6	CASSFRGGEGSPLHF
TRBV6-5	few	TRBJ1-5	CASSLSSGNQPQHF
TRBV7-3	.	TRBJ2-3	CASSITGTATDTQYF
TRBV6-4	few	TRBJ2-7	CAHQGPGPLRFSYEQYF
TRBV18	.	TRBJ1-1	CASSLQTGLRTEAFF
TRBV7-2	.	TRBJ1-3	CASSFNSAGGGSGNTIYF
TRBV5-1	.	TRBJ1-3	CASSFRGAEGNTIYF
TRBV7-3	.	TRBJ2-1	CASSLDGSDEQFF
TRBV5-1	once	TRBJ2-7	CASSREGTDSYEQYF
TRBV7-9	.	TRBJ2-3	CASSLGYSTDTQYF
TRBV4-1	.	TRBJ1-2	CASSQGYRGELYGYTF
TRBV25-1	.	TRBJ2-7	CASSELTALANEQYF
TRBV30	.	TRBJ2-7	CAWSADRPGQYF
TRBV7-6	.	TRBJ2-7	CASSDTGGVTNSYEQYF
TRBV6-5	.	TRBJ2-1	CASCSRGSDNEQFF
TRBV19	.	TRBJ1-4	CASSITGRFEKLFF
TRBV7-9	once	TRBJ1-2	CASSPEWQGSGYTF
TRBV19	.	TRBJ1-1	CASSIETGVEAFF
TRBV19	few	TRBJ1-5	CASSKIPGQGAVSNQPQHF
TRBV6-1	.	TRBJ1-6	CASGKRSYNSPLHF
TRBV7-2	.	TRBJ1-4	CASSLIYGEKLFF
TRBV6-1	.	TRBJ1-2	CASSEVLGNYGYTF
TRBV27	.	TRBJ2-1	CASSLIGRENEQFF
TRBV6-4	.	TRBJ2-6	CASSFLAAGANVLTF
TRBV7-9	once	TRBJ2-7	CASSLEAGGWQYF
TRBV11-2	.	TRBJ1-1	CASSLGPGQTNTEAFF
TRBV19	.	TRBJ1-1	CASTAPLRFAEAFF
TRBV11-2	.	TRBJ1-5	CASSTGTGGVQPQHF
TRBV5-4	few	TRBJ2-5	CASSLGVGQQETQYF